The 15 T cell receptor beta chains below all came from one sample that was sequenced in a study of blood T cell repertoires in COVID-19. Repertoires were generated with immunoSEQ multiplex PCR, while TCRdb's copy carries only in-frame clones and drops some. The repertoire has around 480,000 clones, 87% of them found once; the top ten carry about 0.7%. The sample taken for sequencing was PBMCs or T cells enriched from blood (not recorded which). Source of these receptors: a woman between 18 and 30 years old who had recovered from COVID-19.

This chain joins TRBV9 and TRBJ2-1; 7 bases line up with TRBD2. Germline V gene lookup returns CDR1 SGDLS and CDR2 YYNGEE. The CDR3 covers 15 residues. V trimming: 2 bases; J trimming: 4 bases; junction bases outside the gene matches: 6. The CDR3 sequence is CASSVGGGKYNEQFF. CDR3 sequence (DNA): TGTGCCAGCAGCGTCGGCGGGGGTAAATACAATGAGCAGTTCTTC.

V is TRBV28 and J is TRBJ1-6; the D gene is possibly TRBD1 (5 bases). The CDR3 is 14 amino acids. Between the trimmed V and J ends, which lost 7 bases and 12 bases, there was a span of 19 bases. CDR1 and CDR2 from the germline V gene are MDHEN and SYDVKM. CDR3 region: CASTNRVGVIPLHF. CDR3 nucleotide sequence: TGTGCCAGCACCAACCGGGTAGGGGTTATACCCCTCCACTTT.

This clone was seen a handful of times. The V and J genes are TRBV10-3 and TRBJ1-3, with a tentative D call TRBD1 (6 bases). CDR1 is ENHRY and CDR2 is SYGVKD in the germline V gene. V lost 6 bases to trimming and J lost 0 bases, with 15 bases between them. The CDR3 has 16 amino acids. CDR3 amino acids: CAISEDRVSSGNTIYF. CDR3 bases: TGTGCCATCAGCGAGGACAGAGTCTCCTCTGGAAACACCATATATTTT.

The chain employs TRBV27 and TRBJ2-3; maybe TRBD2 (5 bases). Germline V CDR1 and CDR2: MNHEY, SMNVEV (reference sequence). V lost 3 bases and J lost 5, with 15 bases in between. The CDR3 loop spans 15 amino acids. CDR3 DNA: TGTGCCAGCAGTTTGGGTCCGAATCGGGGAGATACGCAGTATTTT. This encodes CASSLGPNRGDTQYF.

This clone was seen only a few times. V usage is TRBV30 and J usage is TRBJ1-3; D uncertain. V lost 1 base to trimming and J lost 0 bases, with 7 bases between them. Germline V gene data show CDR1 as GTSNPN and CDR2 as SVGIG (reference sequence). The CDR3 sequence is 14 residues long. DNA of the CDR3: TGTGCCTGGAGTGAGGGAGTCTCTGGAAACACCATATATTTT. This translates into CAWSEGVSGNTIYF.

The chain uses TRBV28 and TRBJ2-3; 7 bases fit TRBD2. After removal of 3 bases from V and 4 bases from J, the junction contained 13 bases not matched to a gene. In germline, CDR1 is MDHEN, CDR2 SYDVKM. The CDR3 extends over 17 amino acids. CDR3 sequence reads: CASSFGEGMIGADTQYF. The CDR3 bases are TGTGCCAGCAGTTTCGGGGAGGGGATGATTGGCGCAGATACGCAGTATTTT. The full variable domain, in which reference TRBV28 and TRBJ2-3 provide the parts outside the CDR3, is DVKVTQSSRYLVKRTGEKVFLECVQDMDHENMFWYRQDPGLGLRLIYFSYDVKMKEKGDIPEGYSVSREKKERFSLILESASTNQTSMYLCASSFGEGMIGADTQYFGPGTRLTVL.

V gene TRBV2 combines with J gene TRBJ2-5; 10 nucleotides align to TRBD1. There are 15 residues in the CDR3. Germline CDR1 reads SNHLY; CDR2 reads FYNNEI. Trimming at V came to 8 bases and at J to 5 bases, leaving 11 bases not matched to a gene. CDR3 in amino acids: CASRPGQGEGETQYF. CDR3 nucleotides: TGTGCCAGCCGCCCCGGACAGGGGGAGGGGGAGACCCAGTACTTC.

The chain employs TRBV5-1 and TRBJ2-7, with a possible D match to TRBD1 (6 bases). CDR3 length: 16 residues. Trimming took 0 bases from V and 0 from J, leaving 13 bases between them. The germline gives CDR1 SGHRS, CDR2 YFSETQ. CDR3 residues: CASSLDGDIASYEQYF. CDR3 bases: TGCGCCAGCAGCTTGGACGGGGACATCGCCTCCTACGAGCAGTACTTC.

This chain joins TRBV4-1 and TRBJ2-4; 12 bases align to TRBD2. The CDR3 extends over 16 amino acids. The germline CDR1 and CDR2 sequences are MGHRA and YSYEKL. V was clipped by 3 bases and J by 8 bases; unmatched bases: 8. The CDR3 reads CASSQVTSGGMDIQYF. The CDR3 DNA sequence: TGCGCCAGCAGCCAGGTGACTAGCGGGGGAATGGACATTCAGTACTTC.

The chain recombines TRBV6-5 with TRBJ1-5, with D possibly TRBD1 on 5 matching bases. The CDR3 loop spans 15 amino acids. V lost 11 bases and J 0 bases, leaving 17 bases between the germline ends. The germline gives CDR1 MNHEY, CDR2 SVGAGI. CDR3 sequence: CAGGVELNSNQPQHF. CDR3 nucleotides: TGTGCCGGAGGGGTCGAGCTTAATAGCAATCAGCCCCAGCATTTT.

This clone was picked up one time. The chain has TRBV2 and TRBJ1-1; the D is unclear. This CDR3 region has 12 residues. Trimming took off 8 bases at V and 2 bases at J, with 9 bases between the two ends. CDR1 is SNHLY and CDR2 is FYNNEI in the germline V gene. The CDR3 coding sequence is TGTGCCAGCTCCGTAGAAAACACTGAAGCTTTCTTT. It encodes CASSVENTEAFF.

The V gene is TRBV14, the J gene TRBJ2-1, with unresolved D. The CDR3 has 13 amino acids. Germline values: CDR1 SGHDN, CDR2 FVKESK. Trimming shortened V by 0 bases and J by 8 bases, and 8 bases separated the two germline ends. The CDR3 protein is CASSQDRSDEQFF. CDR3 DNA sequence: TGTGCCAGCAGCCAAGATAGAAGCGATGAGCAGTTCTTC.

The chain carries TRBV7-8 and TRBJ1-2, with D perhaps TRBD1 (6 bases). Per the germline V gene, CDR1 is SGHVS and CDR2 is FQNEAQ. Trimming took off 4 bases at V and 2 bases at J, with 14 bases between the two ends. The CDR3 covers 15 residues. As DNA, the CDR3 is TGTGCCAGCAGCTCAGCCGGGACAACCAACTATGGCTACACCTTC. This sequence encodes CASSSAGTTNYGYTF.

Of note for this clone: Other DNA sequences in the same sample also yield this CDR3. This chain links TRBV5-1 with TRBJ2-5; 13 bases line up with TRBD2. Losses at the gene ends were 4 bases for V and 5 bases for J; bases not matched to a gene: 2. CDR1 is SGHRS, CDR2 YFSETQ, per germline. The CDR3 runs 14 residues. The CDR3 loop is CASSPGLAGETQYF. The CDR3 DNA sequence: TGCGCCAGCAGCCCGGGACTAGCGGGGGAGACCCAGTACTTC.

The chain links TRBV5-1 to TRBJ2-2, with 14 positions matching TRBD2. V dropped 10 bases and J dropped 3; count of bases not matched to a gene: 14. The CDR3 length is 18 residues. Germline V lookup: CDR1 SGHRS, CDR2 YFSETQ. The CDR3: CASKYPGLAGEHTGELFF. The CDR3 bases are TGCGCCTCAAAATATCCGGGACTAGCGGGGGAACACACCGGGGAGCTGTTTTTT.